A selection of T cell receptor beta chains follows, all from one sample in a study of cytomegalovirus exposure and HLA in healthy donors. Profiled with immunoSEQ multiplex PCR; TCRdb holds only in-frame clones, not every one. The sample consists of over 200,000 clones, about 90% of them appearing once. Sequencing input: PBMCs. The receptors were sampled from a woman between 18 and 29 years old in good health and CMV-seronegative. Both conserved end residues are part of each CDR3. Fields, in order: D gene, V gene, CDR3 protein. A D gene is named only where the DNA matches it firmly.

D gene: -
V gene: TRBV4-1
CDR3 protein: CASSQGHSGANVLTF

D gene: -
V gene: TRBV6-5
CDR3 protein: CASSHSRGTEAFF

D gene: TRBD2
V gene: TRBV7-2
CDR3 protein: CASSPLAGGLNEQFF

D gene: -
V gene: TRBV28
CDR3 protein: CASTWGDQPQHF

D gene: -
V gene: TRBV4-1
CDR3 protein: CASSQDTGNEQYF

D gene: -
V gene: TRBV5-1
CDR3 protein: CASSPHSDEQFF

D gene: -
V gene: TRBV28
CDR3 protein: CASSFAGVSYGYTF

D gene: TRBD1
V gene: TRBV6-1
CDR3 protein: CASSEATGQDQPQHF

D gene: TRBD1
V gene: TRBV19
CDR3 protein: CASSRVGTAYEQYF

D gene: -
V gene: TRBV6-5
CDR3 protein: CASSMSGDGNQPQHF

D gene: TRBD2
V gene: TRBV19
CDR3 protein: CASSMGRDVETQYF

D gene: -
V gene: TRBV6-5
CDR3 protein: CASSSGLLREQYF

D gene: TRBD1
V gene: TRBV28
CDR3 protein: CASRKGAYNEQFF

D gene: TRBD1
V gene: TRBV5-6
CDR3 protein: CASSYGQGGTYEQYF

D gene: -
V gene: TRBV6-5
CDR3 protein: CASGSNRERSYEQYF

D gene: -
V gene: TRBV28
CDR3 protein: CASSSRVGLSSYEQYF

D gene: TRBD1
V gene: TRBV5-4
CDR3 protein: CASSRDRGMNTF

D gene: -
V gene: TRBV7-9
CDR3 protein: CASSPPITRSNEQFF

D gene: TRBD2
V gene: TRBV2
CDR3 protein: CASSDELAGVEQYF

D gene: TRBD2
V gene: TRBV29-1
CDR3 protein: CSVEDRPGGPRGGELFF

D gene: TRBD2
V gene: TRBV6-1
CDR3 protein: CASRKGRGARYEQYF

D gene: TRBD1
V gene: TRBV9
CDR3 protein: CASSVGQGGGEQYF

D gene: TRBD1
V gene: TRBV7-2
CDR3 protein: CASSVYRGLGSYEQYF